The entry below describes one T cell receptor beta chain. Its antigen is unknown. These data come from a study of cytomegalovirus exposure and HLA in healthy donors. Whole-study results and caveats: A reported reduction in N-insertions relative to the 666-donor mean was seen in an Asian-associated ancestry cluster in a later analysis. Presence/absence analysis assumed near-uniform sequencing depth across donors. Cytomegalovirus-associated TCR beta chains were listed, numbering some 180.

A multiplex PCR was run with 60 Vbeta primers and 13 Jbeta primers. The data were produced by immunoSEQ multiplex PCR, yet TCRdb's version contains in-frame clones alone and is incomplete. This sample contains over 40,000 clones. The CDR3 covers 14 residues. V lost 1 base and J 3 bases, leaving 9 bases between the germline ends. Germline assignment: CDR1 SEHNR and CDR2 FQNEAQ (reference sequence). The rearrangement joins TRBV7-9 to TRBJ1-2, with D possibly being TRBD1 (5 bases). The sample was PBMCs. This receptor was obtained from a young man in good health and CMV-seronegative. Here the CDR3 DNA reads TGTGCCAGCAGCTTAGGTGGGGCAGACTATGGCTACACCTTC. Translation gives CASSLGGADYGYTF. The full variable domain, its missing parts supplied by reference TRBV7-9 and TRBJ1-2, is DTGVSQNPRHKITKRGQNVTFRCDPISEHNRLYWYRQTLGQGPEFLTYFQNEAQLEKSRLLSDRFSAERPKGSFSTLEIQRTEQGDSAMYLCASSLGGADYGYTFGSGTRLTVV.